This T cell receptor (beta chain) was sequenced for a study of Tregs in tolerant kidney transplant recipients. As concerns this clone: Antigen: not known.

Study-level points and caveats: The most relevant donor-specific Treg TCRbeta repertoire apparently came from expansion with activated donor B cells. Biological reproducibility was not directly addressed, but technical replication error appeared minimal. Validation in larger populations is needed because few patients were studied.

Sequencing was performed with immunoSEQ multiplex PCR; in TCRdb, only in-frame clones are kept and a portion is missing. The table includes some 90,000 clones, around nine tenths detected once. Germline CDR1 and CDR2: ENHRY and SYGVKD. The junction had 6 bases not matched to a gene; V was cut back by 6 bases and J by 2 bases. The CDR3 extends over 14 amino acids. Thawed PBMCs were FACS-sorted into unstimulated CD4+CD25+CD127- regulatory T cells, CD4+CD25- non-regulatory cells, CD4 and CD8 cells. This TCR was recovered from a human donor in good health. The rearrangement links TRBV10-3 to TRBJ1-1, with 7 bases identical to TRBD1. The sample taken for sequencing was CD8+ T cells from blood. CDR3 sequence reads: CAIRQGSRNTEAFF. The CDR3 DNA sequence: TGTGCCATCAGACAGGGGAGTCGCAACACTGAAGCTTTCTTT.